What follows are 4 T cell receptor beta chains derived from one specimen sequenced in a study of radiation and T cells in renal cell carcinoma. TCRdb's copy holds only in-frame clones and misses some; the assay was immunoSEQ multiplex PCR. Altogether about 150,000 clones are present, approximately 86% being singletons, with the ten largest covering about a sixth. The time point is: blood 4 weeks post-SBRT, at nephrectomy. Stated treatment: 15 Gy SBRT to primary tumor, nephrectomy 4 weeks later. The material sequenced was blood, taken from a patient whose treatment included radiotherapy and nephrectomy. These receptors came from a woman aged 50 to 60 with renal cell carcinoma.

This rearrangement joins TRBV7-9 to TRBJ2-7, with TRBD1 identical over 8 bases. Germline V gene lookup returns CDR1 SEHNR and CDR2 FQNEAQ (reference sequence). The junction had 6 bases not matched to a gene; V was cut back by 1 base and J by 4 bases. The CDR3 is 15 residues long. CDR3 sequence (DNA): TGTGCCAGCAGCTTAGTGACAGGGGTTAGTTACGAGCAGTACTTC. Its translation is CASSLVTGVSYEQYF.

The chain carries TRBV18 and TRBJ2-4; D may be TRBD2 (6 bases). V shed 1 base and J shed 0 bases, with 19 bases lying between them. Germline CDR1 is KGHSH and CDR2 is LQKENI. CDR3 length equals 19 residues. The CDR3 loop reads CASSPHSGTSFLAKNIQYF. The CDR3 nucleotides read TGTGCCAGCTCACCACACTCGGGGACTTCGTTTCTAGCCAAAAACATTCAGTACTTC. Complete variable domain (other parts from reference TRBV18 and TRBJ2-4): NAGVMQNPRHLVRRRGQEARLRCSPMKGHSHVYWYRQLPEEGLKFMVYLQKENIIDESGMPKERFSAEFPKEGPSILRIQQVVRGDSAAYFCASSPHSGTSFLAKNIQYFGAGTRLSVL.

CDR3 DNA sequence: TGTGCCAGCAGCTTGGTAATACAGGGCGCCGATACGCAGTATTTT. Encoded protein: CASSLVIQGADTQYF. The rearrangement uses TRBV5-6 and TRBJ2-3, with a weak D call TRBD1 (6 bases). Germline V gene data show CDR1 as SGHDT and CDR2 as YYEEEE. The CDR3 runs to 15 residues. The V gene lost 0 bases and the J gene lost 6 bases, with 14 bases spanning the gap.

The CDR3 loop is CASSEGNSGANVLTF. The CDR3 bases are TGTGCCAGCAGTGAAGGGAACTCTGGGGCCAACGTCCTGACTTTC. The chain carries TRBV6-1 and TRBJ2-6; D ambiguous. Germline loops: CDR1 MNHNS, CDR2 SASEGT. With 1 base removed from V and 0 bases from J, the gap between germline ends came to 4 bases. This CDR3 is built from 15 residues.